What follows is one T cell receptor (beta chain) and its context. These data belong to a study of blood T cells in healthy people across ages. The CDR3 extends over 11 amino acids. The ends were cut back, 5 bases at V and 3 bases at J, with 4 bases in the middle. CDR1 is KGHDR, CDR2 SFDVKD, per germline. A second PCR, run for about 7 to 11 cycles, used a sample-barcoded 5' primer plus a J-beta primer mix. MiXCR, run by TCRdb on the 5' RACE reads, gives a single entry per CDR3 protein. The sample carries roughly 1,500,000 distinct CDR3 sequences, 30% to 40% recorded once. The chain employs TRBV24-1 and TRBJ2-7; D unclear. The sequence derives from a woman aged 25-40 years in good health. Material for sequencing was blood. CDR3 DNA sequence: TGTGCCACCAGTGGCGACTACGAGCAGTACTTC. It specifies CATSGDYEQYF.